This T cell receptor (beta chain) appears in the sequencing data of a study of blood T cell repertoires in COVID-19. The protocol was immunoSEQ multiplex PCR, while the TCRdb copy is restricted to in-frame clones and leaves out a portion. The table records around 200,000 clones, around 82% of them present only once. CDR1 and CDR2 from the germline V gene are KGHSH and LQKENI. The CDR3 extends over 15 amino acids. The V and J ends lost 2 bases and 8 bases, in that order; junction bases with no gene match: 6. This rearrangement joins TRBV18 to TRBJ1-4, with 9 bases identical to TRBD1. The receptor was isolated from a middle-aged woman with acute COVID-19. The source material was PBMCs or T cells enriched from blood (not recorded which). The CDR3 sequence is CASSPATGGEEKLFF. CDR3 in DNA: TGTGCCAGCTCACCAGCGACAGGGGGAGAGGAAAAACTGTTTTTT.